These T cell receptor beta chains were read from a single sample in a study of beta chain features in type 1 diabetes. TCRdb keeps only in-frame clones here, not all; method: immunoSEQ multiplex PCR. The sample yields 310,000 or so clones, about a tenth seen once. The specimen sequenced was central memory CD4+ T cells from blood. The receptor set was obtained from a man between 25 and 39 years old with type 1 diabetes. Both conserved end residues are part of each CDR3. The order of the fields is CDR3 protein, CDR3 DNA, J gene, V gene, clone size, D gene. D genes are given only for firm matches. Expanded clones get a size class; other rows say once, few or many, or leave the size out.

CASSQDLNRRNSPLHF,TGCGCCAGCAGCCAAGATCTAAACAGGCGAAATTCACCCCTCCACTTT,TRBJ1-6,TRBV4-3,many,.
CASSPDRGGNEQYF,TGTGCCAGCAGCCCCGACAGGGGGGGAAACGAGCAGTACTTC,TRBJ2-7,TRBV14,few,TRBD1
CASSYSTTVSSPLHF,TGTGCCAGCAGTTACTCGACCACCGTGAGCTCACCCCTCCACTTT,TRBJ1-6,TRBV27,few,.
CASSEEAGGAFGYGYTF,TGTGCCAGCAGTGAGGAAGCAGGGGGCGCGTTTGGGTATGGCTACACCTTC,TRBJ1-2,TRBV2,.,TRBD1
CASSYQQGLGYTF,TGTGCCAGTAGTTATCAGCAGGGGTTGGGCTACACCTTC,TRBJ1-2,TRBV19,.,.
CASSLSLSQTGGRETQYF,TGTGCCAGCAGCTTAAGTTTATCCCAGACAGGGGGCCGAGAGACCCAGTACTTC,TRBJ2-5,TRBV7-8,.,TRBD1
CASSLSPRGVMNGYTF,TGTGCCAGCTCACTGAGCCCCAGGGGAGTTATGAATGGCTACACCTTC,TRBJ1-2,TRBV18,few,.
CASSSPGLESYEQYF,TGTGCCAGCAGTTCCCCCGGACTAGAGTCCTACGAGCAGTACTTC,TRBJ2-7,TRBV28,few,TRBD2
CASSYLIAGGSEQYF,TGTGCCAGCAGTTACCTGATAGCGGGGGGGAGCGAGCAGTACTTC,TRBJ2-7,TRBV6-5,.,TRBD2
CAWSVRGGQPQHF,TGTGCCTGGAGTGTACGGGGGGGTCAGCCCCAGCATTTT,TRBJ1-5,TRBV30,.,.
CAWRDLGGNYGYTF,TGTGCCTGGAGGGACCTAGGGGGCAACTATGGCTACACCTTC,TRBJ1-2,TRBV30,few,TRBD1
CASGAGHIYNSPLHF,TGTGCCAGCGGGGCGGGCCATATCTATAATTCACCCCTCCACTTT,TRBJ1-6,TRBV6-5,few,.
CASSYSRLGWNGYTF,TGTGCCAGCAGTTACTCCCGGCTCGGGTGGAATGGCTACACCTTC,TRBJ1-2,TRBV6-5,few,.
CASSQIGPSKLFF,TGTGCCAGCAGCCAAATCGGGCCATCAAAACTGTTTTTT,TRBJ1-4,TRBV14,.,.
CASSLAVEFNSPLHF,TGTGCCAGCAGCTTAGCTGTCGAGTTCAATTCACCCCTCCACTTT,TRBJ1-6,TRBV7-2,.,.
CASKPGTDLSYEQYF,TGTGCCAGTAAGCCCGGGACAGATCTTTCCTACGAGCAGTACTTC,TRBJ2-7,TRBV19,once,TRBD1
CASSLPVTSTDTQYF,TGTGCCAGCAGTTTACCAGTTACTAGCACAGATACGCAGTATTTT,TRBJ2-3,TRBV28,few,.
CASSLGQGANQPQHF,TGTGCCAGCAGCTTAGGACAGGGGGCGAATCAGCCCCAGCATTTT,TRBJ1-5,TRBV7-2,.,TRBD1
CASRTGTSYNEQFF,TGTGCCAGCAGAACCGGGACAAGCTACAATGAGCAGTTCTTC,TRBJ2-1,TRBV2,.,.
CAWTTGGEDRAFF,TGTGCCTGGACCACAGGTGGGGAAGATCGAGCTTTCTTT,TRBJ1-1,TRBV30,few,.
CASSQDLLRYEQYF,TGTGCCAGCAGCCAAGATCTCCTCCGCTACGAGCAGTACTTC,TRBJ2-7,TRBV14,few,.
CASSPTGGTDTQYF,TGCGCCAGCAGTCCGACAGGGGGCACAGATACGCAGTATTTT,TRBJ2-3,TRBV4-3,few,TRBD1
CASSLRVGTSGVSYEQYF,TGTGCCAGCAGCCTCCGGGTGGGGACTAGCGGGGTTTCCTACGAGCAGTACTTC,TRBJ2-7,TRBV11-2,.,TRBD2
CASSQDQVILAGEQFF,TGCGCCAGCAGCCAAGATCAAGTAATTTTGGCGGGTGAGCAGTTCTTC,TRBJ2-1,TRBV4-1,.,.
CASSIKRLSNQPQHF,TGTGCCAGTAGTATAAAGAGGCTTAGCAATCAGCCCCAGCATTTT,TRBJ1-5,TRBV19,few,.
CASSIGGAKNIQYF,TGTGCCAGTAGTATCGGGGGAGCCAAAAACATTCAGTACTTC,TRBJ2-4,TRBV19,.,.
CASSFGQGALETQYF,TGTGCCAGCAGCTTTGGACAGGGGGCATTGGAGACCCAGTACTTC,TRBJ2-5,TRBV7-9,.,TRBD1
CASSLTGGNNEQFF,TGTGCCAGCAGCTTAACAGGGGGGAACAATGAGCAGTTCTTC,TRBJ2-1,TRBV5-6,few,TRBD1
CASSRNRDHEQYF,TGTGCCAGCAGCCGTAACAGGGATCACGAGCAGTACTTC,TRBJ2-7,TRBV5-4,few,.
CASSYSVSGEKLFF,TGTGCCAGCAGTTACAGCGTGTCTGGGGAAAAACTGTTTTTT,TRBJ1-4,TRBV6-5,many,.
CASSHRPALNTEAFF,TGTGCCAGCAGCCACCGCCCGGCCCTGAACACTGAAGCTTTCTTT,TRBJ1-1,TRBV7-8,.,.
CASSLEAVTGGANVLTF,TGCGCCAGCAGCTTGGAGGCAGTAACAGGAGGGGCCAACGTCCTGACTTTC,TRBJ2-6,TRBV5-1,many,.
CASSPGQMEYDNEQFF,TGTGCTAGCAGCCCCGGACAGATGGAATATGACAATGAGCAGTTCTTC,TRBJ2-1,TRBV7-7,.,.
CASSQEYGTTTYNEQFF,TGCGCCAGCAGCCAAGAATACGGGACTACGACCTACAATGAGCAGTTCTTC,TRBJ2-1,TRBV4-3,.,TRBD2
CASSLYDRRSYEQYF,TGTGCCAGCAGCCTATACGACAGGCGCTCCTACGAGCAGTACTTC,TRBJ2-7,TRBV11-2,.,.
CASNLVGGSPDTQYF,TGTGCCAGCAACCTAGTGGGGGGGTCCCCAGATACGCAGTATTTT,TRBJ2-3,TRBV7-2,.,TRBD2
CASSLVLTYRGHNYGYTF,TGTGCCAGCAGCTTGGTGTTGACCTACAGGGGGCATAACTATGGCTACACCTTC,TRBJ1-2,TRBV5-6,few,TRBD1
CATSRAGSTHEQYF,TGTGCCACCAGCAGGGCGGGCAGTACCCACGAGCAGTACTTC,TRBJ2-7,TRBV15,few,.
CASAVQDNYYGYTF,TGTGCCAGCGCTGTACAGGACAACTACTATGGCTACACCTTC,TRBJ1-2,TRBV28,.,.
CAISGLGDRGFLTEAFF,TGTGCCATCAGTGGCTTGGGGGACAGGGGGTTTTTGACTGAAGCTTTCTTT,TRBJ1-1,TRBV10-3,few,TRBD1
CASSLRDRSGYTF,TGTGCCAGCAGCCTCCGGGACCGCTCGGGCTACACCTTC,TRBJ1-2,TRBV7-9,.,.
CASKIIGEVSGNTIYF,TGTGCCAGCAAAATCATCGGGGAGGTATCTGGAAACACCATATATTTT,TRBJ1-3,TRBV28,few,.
CASSALDRGSETQYF,TGCGCCAGCAGCGCACTCGACAGGGGATCTGAGACCCAGTACTTC,TRBJ2-5,TRBV5-1,few,TRBD1
CASSLDRGRLNTEAFF,TGTGCCAGCAGTCTGGACAGGGGGCGGTTGAACACTGAAGCTTTCTTT,TRBJ1-1,TRBV5-6,few,TRBD1
CASSRQGRETQYF,TGTGCCAGCAGCCGGCAGGGAAGGGAGACCCAGTACTTC,TRBJ2-5,TRBV7-9,once,.